This TCR beta chain is drawn from a study of T cell repertoires in cytomegalovirus infection. Study summary: CMV infection and matching HLA type were both indicated by public TCR beta signatures. Study-wide points: Carriers of CMV and the relevant HLA type were discriminated by public TCR beta frequency.

In regard to this clonotype: Its specificity is not known.

TCRdb re-derived calls from the reads in MiXCR, one entry per CDR3 protein. This table holds some 400,000 distinct CDR3 sequences, under 40% found once. The CDR3 has 12 amino acids. The junction had 5 bases not matched to a gene; V was cut back by 4 bases and J by 10 bases. CDR1 and CDR2 from the germline V gene are SGHTS and YDEGEE. The TCR comes from a human donor in good health (CMV status not recorded). Some clones in this sample may be carry-over from other donors' samples. V is TRBV5-8 and J is TRBJ1-2, with TRBD1 matching 9 bases. The sequenced material came from PBMCs. The CDR3 region is CASSRTGVVYTF. CDR3 DNA: TGTGCCAGCAGCCGGACAGGGGTAGTCTACACCTTC.